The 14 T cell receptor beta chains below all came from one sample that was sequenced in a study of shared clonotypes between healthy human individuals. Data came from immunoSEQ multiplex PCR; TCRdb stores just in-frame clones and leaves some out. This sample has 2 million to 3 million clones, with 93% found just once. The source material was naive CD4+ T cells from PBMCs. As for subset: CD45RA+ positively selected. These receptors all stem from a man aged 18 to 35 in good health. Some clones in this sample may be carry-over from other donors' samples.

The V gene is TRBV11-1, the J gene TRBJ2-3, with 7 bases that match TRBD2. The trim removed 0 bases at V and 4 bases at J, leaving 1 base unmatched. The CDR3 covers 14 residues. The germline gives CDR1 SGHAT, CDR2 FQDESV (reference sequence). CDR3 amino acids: CASSLAAGADTQYF. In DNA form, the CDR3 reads TGTGCCAGCAGCTTAGCCGCGGGAGCAGATACGCAGTATTTT. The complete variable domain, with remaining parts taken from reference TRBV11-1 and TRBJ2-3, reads EAEVAQSPRYKITEKSQAVAFWCDPISGHATLYWYRQILGQGPELLVQFQDESVVDDSQLPKDRFSAERLKGVDSTLKIQPAELGDSAMYLCASSLAAGADTQYFGPGTRLTVL.

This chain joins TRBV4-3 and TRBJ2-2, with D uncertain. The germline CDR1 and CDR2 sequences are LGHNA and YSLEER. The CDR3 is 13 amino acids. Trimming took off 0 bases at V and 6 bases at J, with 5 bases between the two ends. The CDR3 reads CASSQERAGELFF. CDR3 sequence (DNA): TGCGCCAGCAGCCAAGAACGGGCCGGGGAGCTGTTTTTT.

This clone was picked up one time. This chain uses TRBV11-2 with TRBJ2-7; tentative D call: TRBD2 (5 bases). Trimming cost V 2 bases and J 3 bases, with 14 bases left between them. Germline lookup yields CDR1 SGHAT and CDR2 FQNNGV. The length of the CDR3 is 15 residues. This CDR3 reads CASSLNSGVYYEQYF. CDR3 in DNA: TGTGCCAGCAGCTTAAACTCCGGGGTTTACTACGAGCAGTACTTC. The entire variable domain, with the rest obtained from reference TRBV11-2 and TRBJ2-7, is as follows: EAGVAQSPRYKIIEKRQSVAFWCNPISGHATLYWYQQILGQGPKLLIQFQNNGVVDDSQLPKDRFSAERLKGVDSTLKIQPAKLEDSAVYLCASSLNSGVYYEQYFGPGTRLTVT.

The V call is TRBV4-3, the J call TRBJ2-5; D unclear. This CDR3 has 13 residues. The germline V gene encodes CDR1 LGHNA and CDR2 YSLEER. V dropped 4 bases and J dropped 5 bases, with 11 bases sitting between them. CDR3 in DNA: TGCGCCAGCAGCCCCACTAATCGGGAGACCCAGTACTTC. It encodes CASSPTNRETQYF.

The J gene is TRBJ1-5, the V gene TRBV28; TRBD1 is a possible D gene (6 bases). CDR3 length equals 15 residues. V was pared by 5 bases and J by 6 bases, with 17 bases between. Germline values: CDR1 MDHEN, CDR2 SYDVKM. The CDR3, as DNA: TGTGCCAGCAGTCCCCCACAGGGCGCCGGTCAGCCCCAGCATTTT. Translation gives CASSPPQGAGQPQHF.

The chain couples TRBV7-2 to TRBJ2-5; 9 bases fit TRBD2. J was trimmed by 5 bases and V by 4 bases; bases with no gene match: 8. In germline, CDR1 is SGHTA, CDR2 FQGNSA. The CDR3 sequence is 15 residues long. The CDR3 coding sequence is TGTGCCAGCAGCTCGACAAGCGGGAGGCGGGAGACCCAGTACTTC. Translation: CASSSTSGRRETQYF. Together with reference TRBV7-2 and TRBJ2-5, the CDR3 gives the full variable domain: GAGVSQSPSNKVTEKGKDVELRCDPISGHTALYWYRQSLGQGLEFLIYFQGNSAPDKSGLPSDRFSAERTGGSVSTLTIQRTQQEDSAVYLCASSSTSGRRETQYFGPGTRLLVL.

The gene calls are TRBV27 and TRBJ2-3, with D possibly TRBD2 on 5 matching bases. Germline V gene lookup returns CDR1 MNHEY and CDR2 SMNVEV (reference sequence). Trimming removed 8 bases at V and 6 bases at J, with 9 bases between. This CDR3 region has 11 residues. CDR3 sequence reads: CASGIADTQYF. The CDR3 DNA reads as TGTGCCAGCGGAATAGCGGATACGCAGTATTTT.

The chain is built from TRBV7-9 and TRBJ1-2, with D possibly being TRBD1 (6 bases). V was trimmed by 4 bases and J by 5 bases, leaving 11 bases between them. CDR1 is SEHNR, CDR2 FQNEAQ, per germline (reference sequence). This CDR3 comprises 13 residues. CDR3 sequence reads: CASSSTGPYGYTF. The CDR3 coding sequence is TGTGCCAGCAGCTCGACAGGACCTTATGGCTACACCTTC.

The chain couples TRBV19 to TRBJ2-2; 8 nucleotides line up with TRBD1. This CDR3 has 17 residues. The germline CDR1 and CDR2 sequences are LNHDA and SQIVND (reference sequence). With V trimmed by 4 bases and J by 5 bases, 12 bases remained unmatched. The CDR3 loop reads CASSTPLDRAGTGELFF. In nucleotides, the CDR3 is TGTGCCAGTAGTACACCTTTGGACAGGGCGGGGACCGGGGAGCTGTTTTTT.

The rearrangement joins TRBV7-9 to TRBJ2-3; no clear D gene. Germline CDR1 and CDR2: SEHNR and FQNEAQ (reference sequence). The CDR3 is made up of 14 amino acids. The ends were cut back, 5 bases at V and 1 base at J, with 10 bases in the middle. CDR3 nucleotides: TGTGCCAGCAGCCCCCTCGGGCGCACAGATACGCAGTATTTT. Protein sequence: CASSPLGRTDTQYF.

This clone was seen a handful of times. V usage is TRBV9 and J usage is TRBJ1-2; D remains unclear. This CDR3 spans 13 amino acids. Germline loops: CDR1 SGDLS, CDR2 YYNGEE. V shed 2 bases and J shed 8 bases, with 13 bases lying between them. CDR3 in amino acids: CASSVLPGGGYTF. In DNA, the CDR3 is TGTGCCAGCAGCGTTCTTCCTGGTGGAGGCTACACCTTC.

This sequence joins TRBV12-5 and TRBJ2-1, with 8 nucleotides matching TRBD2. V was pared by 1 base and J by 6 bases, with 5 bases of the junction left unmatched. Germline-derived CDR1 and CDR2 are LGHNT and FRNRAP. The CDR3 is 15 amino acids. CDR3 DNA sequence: TGTGCTAGTGGTTTGGATCCCCTAGCGGGCAATGAGCAGTTCTTC. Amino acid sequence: CASGLDPLAGNEQFF. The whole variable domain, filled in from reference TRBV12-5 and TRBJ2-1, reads DARVTQTPRHKVTEMGQEVTMRCQPILGHNTVFWYRQTMMQGLELLAYFRNRAPLDDSGMPKDRFSAEMPDATLATLKIQPSEPRDSAVYFCASGLDPLAGNEQFFGPGTRLTVL.

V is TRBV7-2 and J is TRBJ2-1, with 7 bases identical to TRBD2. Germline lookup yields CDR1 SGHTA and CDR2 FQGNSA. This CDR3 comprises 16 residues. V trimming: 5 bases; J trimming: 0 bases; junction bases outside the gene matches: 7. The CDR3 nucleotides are TGTGCCAGCAGCCGGTGGGGCGGGAGCTCCTACAATGAGCAGTTCTTC. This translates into CASSRWGGSSYNEQFF. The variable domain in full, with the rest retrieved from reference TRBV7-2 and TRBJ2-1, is GAGVSQSPSNKVTEKGKDVELRCDPISGHTALYWYRQSLGQGLEFLIYFQGNSAPDKSGLPSDRFSAERTGGSVSTLTIQRTQQEDSAVYLCASSRWGGSSYNEQFFGPGTRLTVL.

The CDR3 DNA is TGCGCCAGCAGCTGGTATTCACTTGACTATGGCTACACCTTC. Its translation: CASSWYSLDYGYTF. The chain links TRBV5-1 to TRBJ1-2; D gene unclear. Germline V CDR1 and CDR2: SGHRS, YFSETQ. Trimming took 3 bases from V and 3 from J, leaving 12 bases between them. This CDR3 has 14 residues.